These 27 T cell receptor beta chains originate from one sample sequenced in a study of shared clonotypes between healthy human individuals. TCRdb keeps only in-frame clones here, not all; method: immunoSEQ multiplex PCR. Of about 510,000 clones in the sample, 90% to 96% were seen once. Material: naive CD4+ T cells sorted from blood. Documented subset: CD45RA+ positively selected. These receptors were collected from a woman aged 25 to 39 in good health.

This clone was observed a single time. The chain recombines TRBV11-2 with TRBJ2-5; 11 nucleotides line up with TRBD2. The J call could be wrong; TRBJ2-7 is a better fit for the DNA end. The V gene's germline CDR1 is SGHAT and CDR2 FQNNGV. The CDR3 runs to 15 residues. The CDR3 protein is CASSPTSGSFYEQYF. The DNA for the CDR3 is TGTGCCAGCAGCCCCACTAGCGGGAGTTTCTACGAGCAGTACTTC.

The chain uses TRBV7-8 and TRBJ2-1; tentative D call: TRBD2 (5 bases). Trimming took 7 bases from V and 10 from J, leaving 17 bases between them. Germline CDR1 reads SGHVS; CDR2 reads FQNEAQ. CDR3 length: 13 residues. CDR3 in amino acids: CASTPPGSDEQFF. CDR3 coding DNA: TGTGCCAGCACCCCTCCGGGGAGTGACGAGCAGTTCTTC.

J is TRBJ2-7 and V is TRBV28, with D unresolved. This CDR3 spans 15 amino acids. Trimming pared 5 bases from V and 2 bases from J, leaving 16 bases between. Germline V gives CDR1 MDHEN, CDR2 SYDVKM. The CDR3 sequence: CASSTNLKNPYEQYF. For the CDR3, the DNA is TGTGCCAGCAGTACAAACTTAAAGAATCCCTACGAGCAGTACTTC.

The chain links TRBV28 to TRBJ2-5, with 8 bases aligning to TRBD1. The germline V gene has CDR1 MDHEN and CDR2 SYDVKM. V was clipped by 3 bases and J by 3 bases; unmatched bases: 3. The CDR3 is 14 amino acids. The CDR3 sequence is CASSFNRGKETQYF. The CDR3 DNA reads as TGTGCCAGCAGTTTCAACAGGGGGAAAGAGACCCAGTACTTC.

J is TRBJ2-3 and V is TRBV10-1, with D uncertain. Per the germline V gene, CDR1 is WNHNN and CDR2 is SYGVQD (reference sequence). Trimming took off 4 bases at V and 8 bases at J, with 4 bases between the two ends. There are 10 residues in the CDR3. In DNA form, the CDR3 reads TGCGCCAGCAGTGCCCGTACGCAGTATTTT. Encoded protein: CASSARTQYF.

The chain couples TRBV28 to TRBJ1-5; 11 bases map to TRBD1. This CDR3 is built from 14 residues. V lost 2 bases to trimming and J lost 13 bases; unmatched junction nucleotides: 7. Per the germline V gene, CDR1 is MDHEN and CDR2 is SYDVKM. The CDR3 is CASSLPGQGVSQHF. The CDR3 nucleotides read TGTGCCAGCAGTTTACCGGGACAGGGGGTTTCTCAGCATTTT.

The V gene is TRBV5-1, the J gene TRBJ1-2; TRBD1 aligns across 8 bases. Germline trimming cut 0 bases from V and 6 bases from J; bases unmatched to any gene: 7. CDR3 length equals 15 residues. In germline, CDR1 is SGHRS, CDR2 YFSETQ. CDR3 region: CASSLAGQGHNGYTF. The CDR3, as DNA: TGCGCCAGCAGCTTGGCCGGACAGGGACATAATGGCTACACCTTC.

The chain is built from TRBV7-3 and TRBJ2-2; TRBD2 agrees at 10 bases. The germline V gene has CDR1 SGHTA and CDR2 FQGTGA. CDR3 size: 16 residues. V trimming: 2 bases; J trimming: 4 bases; junction bases outside the gene matches: 4. The chain's CDR3 is CASSLLGLASTGELFF. Here the CDR3 DNA reads TGTGCCAGCAGCTTATTGGGACTAGCGTCCACCGGGGAGCTGTTTTTT.

The chain employs TRBV29-1 and TRBJ1-3; no clear D gene. V lost 6 bases, J lost 0 bases, and 12 bases lay in between. The germline gives CDR1 SQVTM, CDR2 ANQGSEA. This CDR3 is 14 amino acids long. The CDR3 DNA reads TGCAGCGTCGATGACGGAAGCTCTGGAAACACCATATATTTT. This sequence encodes CSVDDGSSGNTIYF.

J is TRBJ1-2 and V is TRBV6-1; 9 bases are a match to TRBD1. This CDR3 is 15 amino acids long. With V trimmed by 1 base and J by 4 bases, 4 bases remained unmatched. Germline values: CDR1 MNHNS, CDR2 SASEGT. CDR3 loop: CASSEGGQGIYGYTF. For the CDR3, the DNA is TGTGCCAGCAGTGAAGGTGGACAGGGGATCTATGGCTACACCTTC.

The chain couples TRBV6-4 to TRBJ1-5; possible D gene TRBD1, 6 bases. This CDR3 comprises 14 residues. V was pared by 10 bases and J by 0 bases, with 13 bases between. CDR1 and CDR2 (germline): MRHNA, SNTAGT. The DNA of the CDR3 is TGTGCCACCAGGGGTTTTTATAGCAATCAGCCCCAGCATTTT. Translated: CATRGFYSNQPQHF.

The chain links TRBV7-2 to TRBJ2-2; D possibly corresponds to TRBD2 (6 bases). The length of the CDR3 is 15 residues. The germline V gene has CDR1 SGHTA and CDR2 FQGNSA. V was cut by 9 bases and J by 0 bases, with 14 bases left in between. The chain's CDR3 is CASRRDGTNTGELFF. The CDR3, as DNA: TGTGCCAGTAGGAGGGACGGAACGAACACCGGGGAGCTGTTTTTT.

The chain has TRBV5-4 and TRBJ1-5; 7 nucleotides agree with TRBD1. CDR1 and CDR2 (germline): SGHNT, YYREEE (reference sequence). J was trimmed by 10 bases and V by 2 bases; bases with no gene match: 9. The CDR3 covers 14 residues. The CDR3 region is CASSFAGGSGPQHF. The CDR3 nucleotides read TGTGCCAGCAGCTTCGCAGGGGGGAGTGGACCCCAGCATTTT.

The V and J genes are TRBV5-1 and TRBJ2-2; the D gene is possibly TRBD2 (6 bases). The CDR3 loop spans 15 amino acids. Between the trimmed V and J ends, which lost 0 bases and 6 bases, there was a span of 12 bases. The germline V gene has CDR1 SGHRS and CDR2 YFSETQ. CDR3 sequence (DNA): TGCGCCAGCAGCTTGGAGGTATCGGGGGCCGGGGAGCTGTTTTTT. Translating gives CASSLEVSGAGELFF.

This chain links TRBV28 with TRBJ1-5; TRBD1 matches 8 bases. The CDR3 covers 15 residues. Germline V gives CDR1 MDHEN, CDR2 SYDVKM. V was pared by 2 bases and J by 7 bases, with 7 bases of the junction left unmatched. The CDR3, as DNA: TGTGCCAGCAGTTTACTTAGGACAGGGCTACAGCCCCAGCATTTT. Residues: CASSLLRTGLQPQHF.

This clone was seen only once. V is TRBV2 and J is TRBJ1-1; 8 nucleotides align to TRBD1. Germline assignment: CDR1 SNHLY and CDR2 FYNNEI. The V and J ends lost 5 bases and 4 bases, in that order; junction bases with no gene match: 3. CDR3 length: 13 amino acids. CDR3 nucleotides: TGTGCCAGCAGTAAGGACAGGGTCACTGAAGCTTTCTTT. Its translation is CASSKDRVTEAFF.

V and J are TRBV2 and TRBJ1-1, with TRBD1 as a possible D gene (6 bases). Trimming stripped 10 bases from V and 5 bases from J, with 20 bases between. This CDR3 comprises 14 residues. Germline CDR1 reads SNHLY; CDR2 reads FYNNEI. The CDR3 loop reads CAKDQTGSGTEAFF. CDR3 nucleotides: TGTGCCAAAGACCAAACAGGGTCGGGGACTGAAGCTTTCTTT.

V is TRBV19 and J is TRBJ2-7, with D perhaps assigned TRBD1 or TRBD2 (5 bases each). Germline V gene lookup returns CDR1 LNHDA and CDR2 SQIVND (reference sequence). The CDR3 has 15 residues. V lost 5 bases and J 2 bases, leaving 16 bases between the germline ends. The CDR3 protein is CASSSTGTATYEQYF. The CDR3 DNA reads as TGTGCCAGTAGTTCAACCGGGACGGCAACCTACGAGCAGTACTTC.

This clone was detected only once. The genes are TRBV5-1 and TRBJ1-1, with a tentative D call TRBD1 (5 bases). The germline CDR1 and CDR2 sequences are SGHRS and YFSETQ. The CDR3 covers 15 residues. Trimming stripped 0 bases from V and 6 bases from J, with 15 bases between. The CDR3 is CASSLVSRGFSEAFF. The CDR3 DNA is TGCGCCAGCAGCTTGGTTTCTCGGGGGTTCTCTGAAGCTTTCTTT.

V usage is TRBV5-1 and J usage is TRBJ2-5; D is possibly TRBD1 (6 bases). V was clipped by 0 bases and J by 2 bases, with 20 bases between them. Germline loops: CDR1 SGHRS, CDR2 YFSETQ. The CDR3 runs to 18 residues. CDR3 in DNA: TGCGCCAGCAGCTTGGCCCTCACTCGGGCGGACAGACAAGAGACCCAGTACTTC. The encoded protein is CASSLALTRADRQETQYF.

The chain carries TRBV6-5 and TRBJ2-7; D tentatively fits TRBD1 or TRBD2 (5 bases each). There are 15 residues in the CDR3. Germline CDR1 is MNHEY and CDR2 is SVGAGI. V was trimmed by 2 bases and J by 4 bases, leaving 15 bases between them. This chain's CDR3 is CASSYERGLGYEQYF. Here the CDR3 DNA reads TGTGCCAGCAGTTACGAGAGGGGCTTAGGGTACGAGCAGTACTTC.

The chain recombines TRBV21-1 with TRBJ2-3; TRBD1, the D gene given by the table, was not confirmed from the DNA. TRBV21-1 is deemed a pseudogene. This CDR3 contains 17 residues. The CDR3 sequence is CASSNSRHGADTDTQYF. CDR3 nucleotides: TGTGCCAGCAGCAACTCTCGTCATGGGGCAGACACAGATACGCAGTATTTT.

The chain couples TRBV28 to TRBJ2-7, with 7 nucleotides matching TRBD2. The germline V gene encodes CDR1 MDHEN and CDR2 SYDVKM. After removal of 4 bases from V and 5 bases from J, the junction contained 8 bases not matched to a gene. This CDR3 contains 14 residues. CDR3 nucleotide sequence: TGTGCCAGCAGTTCCACCGGGACTACCCACGAGCAGTACTTC. Its protein is CASSSTGTTHEQYF.

The chain links TRBV10-3 to TRBJ2-1; D is possibly TRBD1 (5 bases). Germline loops: CDR1 ENHRY, CDR2 SYGVKD. V dropped 4 bases and J dropped 2 bases, with 6 bases sitting between them. The CDR3 runs to 13 residues. CDR3: CAISGQTYNEQFF. The CDR3, as DNA: TGTGCCATCAGTGGACAGACCTACAATGAGCAGTTCTTC.

This chain uses TRBV10-3 with TRBJ2-7, with 12 bases aligning to TRBD2. Germline CDR1 is ENHRY and CDR2 is SYGVKD. CDR3 length: 17 residues. The V segment lost 2 bases and the J segment 5 bases; nucleotides outside the gene matches: 10. This chain's CDR3 is CAISEPRLAGDRNEQYF. DNA for the CDR3: TGTGCCATCAGTGAGCCGAGACTAGCGGGAGACAGGAACGAGCAGTACTTC.

The rearrangement uses TRBV7-2 and TRBJ2-5; 9 nucleotides line up with TRBD1. CDR3 length: 14 amino acids. The J segment lost 4 bases and the V segment lost 4 bases, leaving 4 bases of the junction unmatched. CDR1 is SGHTA and CDR2 is FQGNSA in the germline V gene. The DNA of the CDR3 is TGTGCCAGCAGCTCTCTGGACAGGGGAGAGACCCAGTACTTC. It yields the protein CASSSLDRGETQYF.

V is TRBV28 and J is TRBJ2-7, with D hard to call. V lost 3 bases to trimming and J lost 4 bases, with 10 bases between them. Germline CDR1 is MDHEN and CDR2 is SYDVKM. The CDR3 contains 13 residues. The CDR3 DNA is TGTGCCAGCAGTTTGTACAGATGGTACGAGCAGTACTTC. Amino acids: CASSLYRWYEQYF.